This T cell receptor (beta chain) was recovered during a study of monozygotic twins with inflammatory bowel disease. The study's findings and limits: Immunosuppressive treatment differences may have increased patient repertoire variability.

Researchers used template switching to add UMIs featuring a 6-nucleotide sample barcode. TCRdb reprocessed the 5' RACE reads, with one entry per CDR3 protein and no DNA. This repertoire includes some 450,000 distinct CDR3 sequences. As concerns this clonotype: Its target is not known.

Germline values: CDR1 SNHLY, CDR2 FYNNEI. The CDR3 is 14 amino acids. Every single donor had a roughly 2.5 ml blood sample drawn. No T cells were sorted before total RNA was taken from whole blood. This rearrangement joins TRBV2 to TRBJ2-2; checking the TCRdb D call of TRBD2 is not possible without DNA. The sequenced material came from blood. The sequence came from a human donor with ulcerative colitis or Crohn's disease, or a healthy co-twin of an affected twin (not recorded which). CDR3 loop: CASSFREGAGELFF. Filled out from reference TRBV2 and TRBJ2-2, the complete variable domain reads EPEVTQTPSHQVTQMGQEVILRCVPISNHLYFYWYRQILGQKVEFLVSFYNNEISEKSEIFDDQFSVERPDGSNFTLKIRSTKLEDSAMYFCASSFREGAGELFFGEGSRLTVL.